This is a list of T cell receptor beta chains from one sample in a study of blood T cell repertoires in COVID-19. Sequenced by immunoSEQ multiplex PCR; TCRdb stores in-frame clones only, minus some. The table records 160,000 or so clones, roughly 90% of them present only once. Material: peripheral blood. These receptors were collected from a man in his 60s with acute or convalescent COVID-19. Each CDR3 is given with its conserved first and last residue. Each record gives: D gene, V gene, J gene, clone size, CDR3 DNA, CDR3 protein. D genes are given only for firm matches. The size entry is marked missing in some rows and otherwise reads once, few, many or a size class.

-	TRBV10-2	TRBJ1-1	-	TGCGCCAGCACGCAGGGGAACACTGAAGCTTTCTTT	CASTQGNTEAFF
-	TRBV19	TRBJ1-3	-	TGTGCCAGTAGTGTTCAGGGGACGGCGAACACCATATATTTT	CASSVQGTANTIYF
TRBD1	TRBV5-5	TRBJ1-5	-	TGTGCCAGCAGCTCCAGGGGGCTGGGGAGCAATCAGCCCCAGCATTTT	CASSSRGLGSNQPQHF
-	TRBV9	TRBJ1-1	many	TGTGCCAGCAGCGTAGCTACGGGTCGGGGCACTGAAGCTTTCTTT	CASSVATGRGTEAFF
-	TRBV4-1	TRBJ2-7	-	TGCGCCAGCAGCCAAGAACGGGGTGGTGAGCAGTACTTC	CASSQERGGEQYF
-	TRBV2	TRBJ1-6	-	TGTGCCAGCATCTTTGAGGCACCACCCCTCCACTTT	CASIFEAPPLHF
-	TRBV7-6	TRBJ1-2	-	TGTGCCAGCAGCTTAGATGGCAGGGAAAGGGGCTATGGCTACACCTTC	CASSLDGRERGYGYTF
-	TRBV11-2	TRBJ1-2	-	TGTGCCAGCACCCAGGGCCGGACAGCCTATGGCTACACCTTC	CASTQGRTAYGYTF
TRBD2	TRBV30	TRBJ2-3	-	TGTGCCTGGAGTTTAGCGGGGGGCACAGATACGCAGTATTTT	CAWSLAGGTDTQYF
TRBD2	TRBV7-2	TRBJ2-2	-	TGTGCCAGCAGCCCCCGACCTAGCGGGGGGCGGGACACCGGGGAGCTGTTTTTT	CASSPRPSGGRDTGELFF
-	TRBV7-8	TRBJ1-1	-	TGTGCCAGCAGCTTAGATGGACAGCCAAACACTGAAGCTTTCTTT	CASSLDGQPNTEAFF
-	TRBV27	TRBJ2-7	-	TGTGCCAGCAGTTTCGACTGGAGGGTTGAGCGGGAGCAGTACTTC	CASSFDWRVEREQYF
-	TRBV7-9	TRBJ2-1	many	TGTGCCAGCAGCTTAGTGTCGGGGAGGTTGAATGAGCAGTTCTTC	CASSLVSGRLNEQFF
TRBD2	TRBV27	TRBJ2-1	-	TGTGCCAGCAGCCCCAAGCGGGGGGGCGATGAGCAGTTCTTC	CASSPKRGGDEQFF
TRBD1	TRBV7-7	TRBJ2-5	-	TGTGCTAGCAGCCAAGGGACAGGGTGGCAAGAGACCCAGTACTTC	CASSQGTGWQETQYF
-	TRBV7-3	TRBJ2-2	once	TGTGCCAGCAGCTCCGGGTCCGGGGAGCTGTTTTTT	CASSSGSGELFF
-	TRBV21-1	TRBJ2-1	-	TGTGCCAGCAGCAAAGCGTTCCGGACAGGGGACAATGAGCAGTTCTTC	CASSKAFRTGDNEQFF